A single sample is the source of the 16 T cell receptor beta chains below, sequenced in a study of early T cells in non-severe SARS-CoV-2 infection. MiXCR, run by TCRdb on the 5' RACE reads, gives a single entry per CDR3 protein. The table shows roughly 56,000 distinct CDR3 sequences, with roughly 8.8% occurring only once. Sequencing was done on a sample of whole blood. All receptors come from an adult who was a healthcare worker with PCR-confirmed SARS-CoV-2 infection or an uninfected control (not recorded which).

Concerning this clonotype itself: The junction departs from the called germline gene at one end, perhaps through a read error. The chain has TRBV20-1 and TRBJ1-1, with D perhaps TRBD1 (5 bases). Germline values: CDR1 DFQATT, CDR2 SNEGSKA (reference sequence). The CDR3 extends over 14 amino acids. In DNA form, the CDR3 reads TGCAGTGCTAGAGGGGGCAGCCAGAACACTGAATCTTTCTTT. Protein: CSARGGSQNTESFF.

The chain couples TRBV12-3 or TRBV12-4 to TRBJ2-5, with D possibly being TRBD2 (5 bases). CDR3 length equals 11 residues. V dropped 6 bases and J dropped 13 bases, with 15 bases sitting between them. CDR3 sequence: CASSPGLLSYF. CDR3 DNA: TGTGCCAGCAGCCCTGGACTCCTGTCGTACTTC.

This CDR3 is CASSLLLGEGGTQYF. The CDR3 nucleotides are TGTGCCAGCAGCTTACTACTGGGGGAAGGCGGGACCCAGTACTTC. The chain carries TRBV11-2 and TRBJ2-5; either TRBD1 or TRBD2 may supply D (5 bases each). V was pared by 2 bases and J by 7 bases, with 17 bases between. Germline values: CDR1 SGHAT, CDR2 FQNNGV. The CDR3 consists of 15 residues. The full variable domain, its missing parts supplied by reference TRBV11-2 and TRBJ2-5, is EAGVAQSPRYKIIEKRQSVAFWCNPISGHATLYWYQQILGQGPKLLIQFQNNGVVDDSQLPKDRFSAERLKGVDSTLKIQPAKLEDSAVYLCASSLLLGEGGTQYFGPGTRLLVL.

This clonotype was counted ten times or more. The chain combines TRBV5-1 with TRBJ2-2; 7 nucleotides align to TRBD1. The trim removed 3 bases at V and 1 base at J, leaving 3 bases unmatched. The CDR3 contains 15 residues. Per the germline V gene, CDR1 is SGHRS and CDR2 is YFSETQ. CDR3 sequence: CASSSTGQNTGELFF. The CDR3 DNA is TGCGCCAGCAGCTCGACAGGGCAGAACACCGGGGAGCTGTTTTTT.

V and J are TRBV28 and TRBJ2-3; the D is unclear. V shed 6 bases and J shed 8 bases, with 18 bases lying between them. Germline CDR1 MDHEN, CDR2 SYDVKM. The CDR3 loop spans 14 amino acids. The CDR3 is CASSRDPWMGTQYF. For the CDR3, the DNA is TGTGCCAGCAGCCGCGATCCGTGGATGGGTACGCAGTATTTT.

This clonotype has a handful of counts. This chain uses TRBV6-5 with TRBJ1-1, with D perhaps TRBD1 (5 bases). This CDR3 spans 14 amino acids. Trimming removed 2 bases at V and 1 base at J, with 8 bases between. Per germline, CDR1 MNHEY and CDR2 SVGAGI. This chain's CDR3 is CASSYKGQNTEAFF. As DNA, the CDR3 is TGTGCCAGCAGTTACAAGGGGCAGAACACTGAAGCTTTCTTT.

This clonotype was recorded a few times. The chain joins TRBV7-2 to TRBJ1-1, with 8 bases lining up with TRBD1. This CDR3 spans 15 amino acids. CDR1 is SGHTA, CDR2 FQGNSA, per germline. Trimming at V came to 1 base and at J to 1 base, leaving 2 bases not matched to a gene. The CDR3 sequence: CASSLVGTGNTEAFF. The CDR3 bases are TGTGCCAGCAGCTTAGTGGGGACAGGGAACACTGAAGCTTTCTTT.

The rearrangement uses TRBV27 and TRBJ2-1, with 11 nucleotides matching TRBD1. The CDR3 sequence is 17 residues long. The germline V gene has CDR1 MNHEY and CDR2 SMNVEV (reference sequence). V lost 7 bases to trimming and J lost 8 bases; unmatched junction nucleotides: 16. CDR3 DNA sequence: TGTGCCAGCACTCGAGGAAAGCGGACAGGGGGCATGGATGAGCAGTTCTTC. This codes for CASTRGKRTGGMDEQFF.

This clonotype came up a few times. The rearrangement links TRBV27 to TRBJ2-5; D not certain. This CDR3 has 12 amino acids. The germline gives CDR1 MNHEY, CDR2 SMNVEV (reference sequence). Trimming took off 0 bases at V and 4 bases at J, with 3 bases between the two ends. The CDR3 sequence: CASSLSGETQYF. The CDR3 region has the DNA TGTGCCAGCAGTTTATCTGGAGAGACCCAGTACTTC.

This clonotype was counted ten times or more. V is TRBV9 and J is TRBJ2-4; 7 nucleotides match TRBD2. There are 15 residues in the CDR3. Germline V gives CDR1 SGDLS, CDR2 YYNGEE. J gave up 4 bases and V 0 bases, and 4 bases lay outside the gene matches. The CDR3 region is CASSVDPSGKNIQYF. CDR3 nucleotides: TGTGCCAGCAGCGTAGATCCTAGCGGTAAAAACATTCAGTACTTC.

The rearrangement uses TRBV11-2 and TRBJ2-7; tentatively, D is TRBD1 (6 bases). The V gene's germline CDR1 is SGHAT and CDR2 FQNNGV. With 0 bases removed from V and 4 bases from J, the gap between germline ends came to 22 bases. CDR3 length: 18 amino acids. The DNA of the CDR3 is TGTGCCAGCAGCTTAGATAACCGGGACACCACATGGGGGTACGAGCAGTACGTC. It is translated as CASSLDNRDTTWGYEQYV.

This clonotype was detected a few times. As DNA, the CDR3 is TGTGCTAGTGGTGACGCAGGGAACACTGAAGCTTTCTTT. Protein product: CASGDAGNTEAFF. The chain combines TRBV12-5 with TRBJ1-1; D ambiguous. CDR1 is LGHNT and CDR2 is FRNRAP in the germline V gene. Trimming left V 5 bases short and J 1 base short, with 8 bases between. The CDR3 sequence is 13 residues long.

This chain connects TRBV29-1 to TRBJ2-5; D may be TRBD1 or TRBD2 (5 bases each). The germline V gene has CDR1 SQVTM and CDR2 ANQGSEA. V lost 2 bases and J lost 5, with 24 bases in between. The CDR3 sequence is 17 residues long. In DNA form, the CDR3 reads TGCAGCGTTGAAAAGGGAGACGACAGACGCGCTGTTGAGACCCAGTACTTC. Translation gives CSVEKGDDRRAVETQYF.

This sequence joins TRBV20-1 and TRBJ1-2; perhaps TRBD1 as D (5 bases). This CDR3 region has 15 residues. In germline, CDR1 is DFQATT, CDR2 SNEGSKA (reference sequence). Deletions cut 2 bases from V and 5 bases from J, with 18 bases between. The CDR3 sequence: CSARPPTGTLYGYTF. The DNA of the CDR3 is TGCAGTGCTAGACCCCCAACCGGGACTTTGTATGGCTACACCTTC.

This clonotype was counted a few times. The chain is built from TRBV7-7 and TRBJ1-6; tentatively, D is TRBD1 (5 bases). The germline V gene has CDR1 SSHAT and CDR2 FNYEAQ (reference sequence). With 1 base removed from V and 8 bases from J, the gap between germline ends came to 15 bases. The CDR3 consists of 16 residues. CDR3 DNA sequence: TGTGCCAGCAGCTTAGGTCGCGCCAGGGACGATTCACCCCTCCACTTT. Translated: CASSLGRARDDSPLHF.

This clonotype occurred a few times. The chain joins TRBV11-2 to TRBJ1-1; the D gene is possibly TRBD1 (5 bases). Trimming took 4 bases from V and 5 from J, leaving 14 bases between them. CDR3 length: 14 residues. Germline CDR1 SGHAT, CDR2 FQNNGV. The CDR3 protein is CASSSGVSATEAFF. The CDR3 DNA reads TGTGCCAGCAGCTCGGGGGTTTCGGCTACTGAAGCTTTCTTT.